This T cell receptor beta chain is drawn from a study of CD4 and CD8 cells across lung adenocarcinoma regions. Each CDR3 protein is one row after TCRdb ran MiXCR on the PCR reads. In the table there are about 10,000 distinct CDR3 sequences, 46% of which are singletons. This clonotype was observed a handful of times. The patients had localized lung adenocarcinoma, a non-small cell subtype. The specimen sequenced was CD4+ T cells from the margin of a lung tumor. The receptor's source is a female donor with lung adenocarcinoma. The CD4 and CD8 labels of this study may be unreliable.

The CDR3 region has the DNA TGTGCCAGCAGTGATTACGGCATGGGAGAGACCCAGTACTTC. Encoded protein: CASSDYGMGETQYF. V usage is TRBV6-1 and J usage is TRBJ2-5; D gene uncertain. Per the germline V gene, CDR1 is MNHNS and CDR2 is SASEGT. CDR3 length: 14 residues. Trimming took off 3 bases at V and 4 bases at J, with 12 bases between the two ends.